One and the same sample provided the 26 T cell receptor beta chains below, sequenced in a study of T cell responses to AZD1222 COVID-19 vaccine. The assay was immunoSEQ multiplex PCR, and TCRdb's table has in-frame clones only and misses some. The sample includes tens of thousands of clones, roughly 80% of them seen just once. The sample consisted of peripheral blood, taken on day 0 of AZD1222 vaccination. Receptor source: an adult in good health.

The chain carries TRBV20-1 and TRBJ1-2; D possibly corresponds to TRBD1 (6 bases). Trimming removed 3 bases at V and 6 bases at J, with 17 bases between. In germline, CDR1 is DFQATT, CDR2 SNEGSKA (reference sequence). The CDR3 totals 14 residues. The CDR3 DNA reads as TGCAGTGCTAGTCCGGGGGCGAACCTTAATGGCTACACCTTC. It encodes CSASPGANLNGYTF.

This sequence joins TRBV18 and TRBJ2-3; 7 bases are shared with TRBD2. V gave up 6 bases and J gave up 7 bases; unmatched junction bases: 13. The CDR3 runs 15 residues. Germline values: CDR1 KGHSH, CDR2 LQKENI. The CDR3, as DNA: TGTGCCAGCTCGTCCAGCGGGGCCGGTGGGAATACGCAGTATTTT. Its protein product is CASSSSGAGGNTQYF.

The chain has TRBV18 and TRBJ2-2, with 11 bases aligning to TRBD1. From germline, CDR1 is KGHSH and CDR2 LQKENI. Germline trimming cut 5 bases from V and 6 bases from J; bases unmatched to any gene: 5. The CDR3 sequence is 15 residues long. The CDR3 loop is CASSARTGGPGELFF. For the CDR3, the DNA is TGTGCCAGCTCAGCACGGACAGGGGGCCCCGGGGAGCTGTTTTTT.

This chain connects TRBV30 to TRBJ1-2, with a possible D match to TRBD1 (6 bases). With 2 bases removed from V and 8 bases from J, the gap between germline ends came to 12 bases. The germline V gene has CDR1 GTSNPN and CDR2 SVGIG (reference sequence). This CDR3 region has 12 residues. This chain's CDR3 is CAWSSPGAGYTF. DNA of the CDR3: TGTGCCTGGAGTAGCCCGGGGGCCGGCTACACCTTC.

This chain links TRBV2 with TRBJ1-2; no clear D. The ends were cut back, 4 bases at V and 4 bases at J, with 4 bases in the middle. Germline CDR1 SNHLY, CDR2 FYNNEI. This CDR3 comprises 11 residues. The CDR3, as DNA: TGTGCCAGCAGTGGGGGCTATGGCTACACCTTC. Amino acids: CASSGGYGYTF.

This clone has more than one count but fewer than ten. The J gene is TRBJ1-1, the V gene TRBV5-1; no clear D gene. CDR1 is SGHRS and CDR2 is YFSETQ in the germline V gene. CDR3 length: 14 amino acids. The ends were cut back, 4 bases at V and 5 bases at J, with 15 bases in the middle. Here the CDR3 reads CASSLGIGGTEAFF. CDR3 DNA: TGCGCCAGCAGCCTCGGGATTGGCGGAACTGAAGCTTTCTTT.

V and J are TRBV9 and TRBJ2-1, with 11 bases lining up with TRBD2. V trimming: 4 bases; J trimming: 9 bases; junction bases outside the gene matches: 15. This CDR3 contains 17 residues. Per the germline V gene, CDR1 is SGDLS and CDR2 is YYNGEE. The CDR3 loop is CASSLGPLAGGWTEQFF. In DNA, the CDR3 is TGTGCCAGCAGCCTAGGTCCGCTAGCGGGGGGTTGGACTGAGCAGTTCTTC.

Here the CDR3 reads CASSSGTGGKEKLFF. CDR3 in DNA: TGTGCCAGCAGCTCTGGGACAGGCGGAAAGGAAAAACTGTTTTTT. V usage is TRBV11-2 and J usage is TRBJ1-4, with TRBD1 matching over 8 bases. CDR3 size: 15 residues. Per germline, CDR1 SGHAT and CDR2 FQNNGV. V was pared by 4 bases and J by 8 bases, with 9 bases of the junction left unmatched.

The chain employs TRBV27 and TRBJ1-2, with TRBD1 matching over 7 bases. Trimming removed 5 bases from V and 4 bases from J; junction bases left unmatched: 4. The CDR3 sequence is 13 residues long. Germline-derived CDR1 and CDR2 are MNHEY and SMNVEV (reference sequence). CDR3 DNA: TGTGCCAGCAGTATCAGGGGGAGCTATGGCTACACCTTC. Protein sequence: CASSIRGSYGYTF.

The chain joins TRBV19 to TRBJ1-6; D is uncertain. CDR1 and CDR2 from the germline V gene are LNHDA and SQIVND (reference sequence). This CDR3 has 15 amino acids. V lost 1 base, J lost 10 bases, and 14 bases lay in between. CDR3 residues: CASSIVGRGGSPLHF. In DNA form, the CDR3 reads TGTGCCAGTAGTATAGTCGGGCGGGGTGGATCACCCCTCCACTTT.

The chain combines TRBV11-3 with TRBJ1-3, with 7 bases identical to TRBD1. Looked up from germline, CDR1 is SGHNT and CDR2 is YENEEA. The CDR3 has 15 residues. V shed 6 bases and J 0 bases; nucleotides not matched to a gene: 5. CDR3 bases: TGTGCCAGCAGTCAAACAGGGGCCTCTGGAAACACCATATATTTT. This codes for CASSQTGASGNTIYF.

CDR3 nucleotides: TGTGCCAGCAGCCACCTACAGGGGGCCCAAACGCAGTATTTT. Protein product: CASSHLQGAQTQYF. The rearrangement joins TRBV14 to TRBJ2-3, with 9 nucleotides matching TRBD1. Germline lookup yields CDR1 SGHDN and CDR2 FVKESK. This CDR3 contains 14 residues. With 3 bases clipped from V and 9 bases from J, the junction kept 7 bases outside the gene matches.

The chain recombines TRBV15 with TRBJ1-5; tentatively, D is TRBD1 (6 bases). In germline, CDR1 is LNHNV, CDR2 YYDKDF (reference sequence). The V gene lost 1 base and the J gene lost 7 bases, with 14 bases spanning the gap. The CDR3 is made up of 15 amino acids. CDR3 bases: TGTGCCACCAGCAGAGGGGGGCAACTCGGGCAGCCCCAGCATTTT. Encoded protein: CATSRGGQLGQPQHF.

The gene calls are TRBV2 and TRBJ1-1, with no clear D. This CDR3 comprises 14 residues. The germline CDR1 and CDR2 sequences are SNHLY and FYNNEI. The V gene lost 2 bases and the J gene lost 1 base, with 8 bases spanning the gap. Here the CDR3 DNA reads TGTGCCAGCAGTGAACGCCAGAGGAACACTGAAGCTTTCTTT. Translation: CASSERQRNTEAFF.

This CDR3 is CASSPEDGAANYGYTF. In DNA form, the CDR3 reads TGTGCCAGCTCACCGGAGGATGGCGCAGCTAACTATGGCTACACCTTC. The chain is built from TRBV18 and TRBJ1-2, with D hard to call. The CDR3 sequence is 16 residues long. The V and J ends lost 3 bases and 0 bases respectively, with 14 bases between them. Germline CDR1 KGHSH, CDR2 LQKENI.

The chain couples TRBV30 to TRBJ1-2; D unresolved. The CDR3 runs 13 residues. Germline-derived CDR1 and CDR2 are GTSNPN and SVGIG (reference sequence). V lost 0 bases and J lost 8, with 13 bases in between. The DNA of the CDR3 is TGTGCCTGGAGTGTAAAGGGAGGGAGAGGCTACACCTTC. It is translated as CAWSVKGGRGYTF.

The genes are TRBV15 and TRBJ2-3; the match to TRBD2 covers 9 bases. Germline trimming cut 5 bases from V and 4 bases from J; bases unmatched to any gene: 10. This CDR3 is built from 16 residues. Germline V CDR1 and CDR2: LNHNV, YYDKDF (reference sequence). CDR3 DNA: TGTGCCACCAGCGACCGGGGACTAGCAGGAGCAGATACGCAGTATTTT. It translates to CATSDRGLAGADTQYF.

The rearrangement uses TRBV5-6 and TRBJ2-5; D perhaps matches TRBD2 (7 bases). Trimming stripped 0 bases from V and 5 bases from J, with 17 bases between. This CDR3 is built from 16 residues. Per germline, CDR1 SGHDT and CDR2 YYEEEE. The CDR3 is CASSLGPPGGEETQYF. In DNA, the CDR3 is TGTGCCAGCAGCTTGGGACCTCCGGGGGGCGAGGAGACCCAGTACTTC.

The chain employs TRBV6-2 or TRBV6-3 and TRBJ1-2; unclear D gene. CDR1 and CDR2 from the germline V gene are MNHEY and SVGEGT. The ends were cut back, 5 bases at V and 3 bases at J, with 7 bases in the middle. The CDR3 loop spans 12 amino acids. CDR3 region: CASSDEYYGYTF. The CDR3 DNA is TGTGCCAGCAGTGATGAGTACTATGGCTACACCTTC.

CDR3 in amino acids: CASSEGSGGNTIYF. The CDR3 DNA reads TGTGCCAGCAGCGAAGGGTCTGGGGGAAACACCATATATTTT. The chain has TRBV3-1 (or the pseudogene TRBV3-2) and TRBJ1-3; D unresolved. Per the germline V gene, CDR1 is LGHDT and CDR2 is YNNKEL (reference sequence). The CDR3 loop spans 14 amino acids. V was shortened by 5 bases and J by 4 bases, with 12 bases between the two germline ends.

The chain uses TRBV27 and TRBJ1-1, with D uncertain. CDR1 is MNHEY, CDR2 SMNVEV, per germline (reference sequence). With 4 bases removed from V and 1 base from J, the gap between germline ends came to 10 bases. The CDR3 length is 14 residues. CDR3 nucleotides: TGTGCCAGCAGTTGGTCTGAGGGGAACACTGAAGCTTTCTTT. This codes for CASSWSEGNTEAFF.

V and J are TRBV6-2 or TRBV6-3 and TRBJ1-1; no clear D gene. V shed 2 bases and J shed 1 base, with 5 bases lying between them. CDR1 and CDR2 (germline): MNHEY, SVGEGT. The CDR3 runs to 13 residues. CDR3 in DNA: TGTGCCAGCAGTTACGCCAGGAACACTGAAGCTTTCTTT. It translates to CASSYARNTEAFF.

The rearrangement uses TRBV24-1 and TRBJ1-2; weak D call: TRBD1 (6 bases). Trimming pared 4 bases from V and 4 bases from J, leaving 15 bases between. The CDR3 covers 15 residues. The V gene's germline CDR1 is KGHDR and CDR2 SFDVKD. The CDR3 DNA reads TGTGCCACCAGTGACCGGACAGAAGGGGCCTATGGCTACACCTTC. It is translated as CATSDRTEGAYGYTF.

The chain employs TRBV6-4 and TRBJ2-7, with TRBD2 matching 9 bases. Germline CDR1 and CDR2: MRHNA and SNTAGT. This CDR3 is built from 16 residues. V gave up 0 bases and J gave up 6 bases; unmatched junction bases: 9. This CDR3 reads CASSDSPGGRVSEQYF. CDR3 in DNA: TGTGCCAGCAGTGACTCGCCGGGCGGGAGGGTCTCCGAGCAGTACTTC.

CDR3 loop: CASSLNTGEGTEAFF. The CDR3 bases are TGTGCCAGCAGCTTAAACACAGGGGAGGGCACTGAAGCTTTCTTT. This chain connects TRBV7-6 to TRBJ1-1; 7 bases are a match to TRBD1. V was pared by 2 bases and J by 4 bases, with 7 bases of the junction left unmatched. The CDR3 is 15 amino acids. Germline CDR1 and CDR2: SGHVS and FNYEAQ.

V gene TRBV3-1 (or the pseudogene TRBV3-2) combines with J gene TRBJ1-5, with a possible D match to TRBD1 (6 bases). From germline, CDR1 is LGHDT and CDR2 YNNKEL (reference sequence). V lost 2 bases, J lost 2 bases, and 7 bases lay in between. The CDR3 contains 14 residues. The CDR3 protein is CASSQYRGNQPQHF. The CDR3 region has the DNA TGTGCCAGCAGCCAATACAGGGGCAATCAGCCCCAGCATTTT.